Each of the 17 T cell receptor beta chains below was sequenced from the same sample in a study of cytomegalovirus exposure and HLA in healthy donors. Measured with immunoSEQ multiplex PCR; TCRdb has only the in-frame clones, and not every one. The sample holds 120,000 or so clones, roughly nine tenths seen once. The sequenced sample was PBMCs. The source is a woman between 18 and 30 years old in good health and CMV-seronegative.

V gene TRBV6-5 combines with J gene TRBJ2-7, with a weak D call TRBD1 (6 bases). V gave up 0 bases and J gave up 3 bases, with 9 bases separating them. The germline CDR1 and CDR2 sequences are MNHEY and SVGAGI. The CDR3 is 14 amino acids. CDR3 nucleotide sequence: TGTGCCAGCAGTTACTCGTCAGGGGTCTACGAGCAGTACTTC. Protein product: CASSYSSGVYEQYF.

The chain is built from TRBV19 and TRBJ2-1; weak D call: TRBD2 (6 bases). CDR3 length: 15 amino acids. Germline assignment: CDR1 LNHDA and CDR2 SQIVND (reference sequence). V lost 3 bases to trimming and J lost 5 bases, with 14 bases between them. CDR3 coding DNA: TGTGCCAGTAGTATGGGGACTTCTCGGCACAATGAGCAGTTCTTC. This translates into CASSMGTSRHNEQFF. Full variable domain (missing parts from reference TRBV19 and TRBJ2-1): DGGITQSPKYLFRKEGQNVTLSCEQNLNHDAMYWYRQDPGQGLRLIYYSQIVNDFQKGDIAEGYSVSREKKESFPLTVTSAQKNPTAFYLCASSMGTSRHNEQFFGPGTRLTVL.

The chain combines TRBV6-1 with TRBJ2-7; 8 nucleotides match TRBD1. V lost 6 bases to trimming and J lost 6 bases; unmatched junction nucleotides: 4. Germline-derived CDR1 and CDR2 are MNHNS and SASEGT. This CDR3 is 12 amino acids long. CDR3 bases: TGTGCCAGCAGCGGACAGGGAAGCGAGCAGTACGTC. It yields the protein CASSGQGSEQYV.

This chain links TRBV30 with TRBJ2-7; D gene uncertain. V was pared by 4 bases and J by 2 bases, with 12 bases between. The CDR3 sequence is 13 residues long. In germline, CDR1 is GTSNPN, CDR2 SVGIG (reference sequence). The CDR3 reads CAWTPLGPYEQYF. For the CDR3, the DNA is TGTGCCTGGACCCCGCTAGGCCCCTACGAGCAGTACTTC.

V is TRBV16 and J is TRBJ2-2; 11 bases line up with TRBD1. The CDR3 covers 16 residues. Germline values: CDR1 KGHSY, CDR2 FQNENV. With 7 bases clipped from V and 7 bases from J, the junction kept 11 bases outside the gene matches. The CDR3 nucleotides read TGTGCCAGCATCCCCGGGACAGGGGGTTCGGACGGGGAGCTGTTTTTT. It encodes CASIPGTGGSDGELFF.

The count of this clone is one. The chain has TRBV28 and TRBJ2-3; D not certain. Germline-derived CDR1 and CDR2 are MDHEN and SYDVKM. CDR3 length: 15 amino acids. Trimming shortened V by 8 bases and J by 0 bases, and 15 bases separated the two germline ends. The CDR3: CASVPTLTSTDTQYF. In DNA, the CDR3 is TGTGCCAGCGTGCCTACTTTAACTAGCACAGATACGCAGTATTTT.

DNA of the CDR3: TGTGCCAGCAGCGTGGGACTAGCGGGGGCCCTAGGCTCCTACAATGAGCAGTTCTTC. It is translated as CASSVGLAGALGSYNEQFF. This chain uses TRBV5-4 with TRBJ2-1, with TRBD2 matching 14 bases. The junction had 9 bases not matched to a gene; V was cut back by 4 bases and J by 0 bases. The CDR3 extends over 19 amino acids. Germline V lookup: CDR1 SGHNT, CDR2 YYREEE (reference sequence).

The rearrangement links TRBV23-1 to TRBJ1-5, with D unresolved. TRBV23-1 is filed as an ORF, its function uncertain. There are 17 residues in the CDR3. Trimming left V 7 bases short and J 2 bases short, with 21 bases between. The CDR3 DNA reads as TGCGCCAGCACCTTCCGGGTAAGTAATGTTGGCAATCAGCCCCAGCATTTT. Its protein product is CASTFRVSNVGNQPQHF.

This chain joins TRBV4-3 and TRBJ2-1; tentatively, D is TRBD2 (6 bases). V lost 1 base, J lost 8 bases, and 15 bases lay in between. In germline, CDR1 is LGHNA, CDR2 YSLEER. This CDR3 spans 15 amino acids. The CDR3 is CASSQVRGELHEQFF. DNA of the CDR3: TGCGCCAGCAGCCAAGTGCGGGGCGAGTTACATGAGCAGTTCTTC.

This clone was recorded only once. This chain uses TRBV4-2 with TRBJ1-1; a weak D match, TRBD1 (5 bases). This CDR3 is 16 amino acids long. V lost 1 base, J lost 1 base, and 13 bases lay in between. Looked up from germline, CDR1 is LGHNA and CDR2 is YNFKEQ. CDR3 residues: CASSQALVGGNTEAFF. CDR3 DNA: TGTGCCAGCAGCCAAGCTCTTGTCGGGGGGAACACTGAAGCTTTCTTT.

Worth noting for this clone: The same CDR3 arises from other DNA sequences in this sample as well. J is TRBJ2-1 and V is TRBV7-9; D is uncertain. Per the germline V gene, CDR1 is SEHNR and CDR2 is FQNEAQ (reference sequence). V was shortened by 3 bases and J by 1 base, with 4 bases between the two germline ends. The CDR3 runs 13 residues. In DNA form, the CDR3 reads TGTGCCAGCAGCTTTACATCCTACAATGAGCAGTTCTTC. The encoded protein is CASSFTSYNEQFF.

V is TRBV18 and J is TRBJ2-1; TRBD1 is a possible D gene (5 bases). This CDR3 contains 14 residues. V was cut by 3 bases and J by 8 bases, with 14 bases left in between. Germline-derived CDR1 and CDR2 are KGHSH and LQKENI. In DNA, the CDR3 is TGTGCCAGCTCACCCCAGGGTCAAATCGATGAGCAGTTCTTC. It codes for CASSPQGQIDEQFF.

This rearrangement joins TRBV28 to TRBJ1-4; a weak D match, TRBD1 (6 bases). The germline V gene has CDR1 MDHEN and CDR2 SYDVKM. CDR3 length: 17 residues. V lost 6 bases and J lost 6, with 23 bases in between. The CDR3 region is CASRTLTRTEDHEKLFF. The CDR3 DNA reads TGTGCCAGCAGGACACTCACCCGGACAGAAGATCATGAAAAACTGTTTTTT.

The V call is TRBV5-6, the J call TRBJ2-1, with 12 bases that match TRBD2. The CDR3 consists of 17 residues. CDR1 is SGHDT and CDR2 is YYEEEE in the germline V gene. J gave up 8 bases and V 2 bases, and 11 bases lay outside the gene matches. As DNA, the CDR3 is TGTGCCAGCAGCTTCGCTTTCCCGGGACTAGCGGGCTATGAGCAGTTCTTC. Its translation is CASSFAFPGLAGYEQFF.

V gene TRBV14 combines with J gene TRBJ2-5, with TRBD2 matching 10 bases. CDR1 SGHDN and CDR2 FVKESK come from the germline V gene. V gave up 6 bases and J gave up 4 bases; unmatched junction bases: 5. This CDR3 region has 14 residues. CDR3 region: CASRPSGRGETQYF. The CDR3 coding sequence is TGTGCCAGCAGGCCCAGCGGGAGGGGAGAGACCCAGTACTTC.

This sequence joins TRBV5-6 and TRBJ1-2; perhaps TRBD1 as D (6 bases). Germline V gene lookup returns CDR1 SGHDT and CDR2 YYEEEE. Trimming left V 3 bases short and J 7 bases short, with 16 bases between. This CDR3 contains 14 residues. The CDR3 DNA is TGTGCCAGCAGCTATAATAGCGGGACAAGTGGCTACACCTTC. This translates into CASSYNSGTSGYTF.

This clone appeared once. The rearrangement links TRBV7-2 to TRBJ2-5; tentative D call: TRBD1 (7 bases). The V end lost 5 bases, the J end lost 2 bases, and 21 bases lay between the germline ends. The CDR3 is 17 amino acids. In germline, CDR1 is SGHTA, CDR2 FQGNSA. The CDR3 DNA reads as TGTGCCAGCAGCCCCAACAGGGGAGGAGGTGGGCAAGAGACCCAGTACTTC. It specifies CASSPNRGGGGQETQYF.